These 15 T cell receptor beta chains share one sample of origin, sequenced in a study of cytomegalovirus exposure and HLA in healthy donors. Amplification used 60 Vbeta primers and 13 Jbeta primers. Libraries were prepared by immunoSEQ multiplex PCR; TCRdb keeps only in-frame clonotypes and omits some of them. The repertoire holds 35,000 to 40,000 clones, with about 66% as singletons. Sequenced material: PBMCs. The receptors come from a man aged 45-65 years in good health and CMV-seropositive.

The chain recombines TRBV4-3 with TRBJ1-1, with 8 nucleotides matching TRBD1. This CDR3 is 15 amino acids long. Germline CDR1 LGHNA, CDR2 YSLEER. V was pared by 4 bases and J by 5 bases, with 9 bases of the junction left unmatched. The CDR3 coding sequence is TGCGCCAGCAGCCTCATCGGGACAGGCGGGACTGAAGCTTTCTTT. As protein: CASSLIGTGGTEAFF.

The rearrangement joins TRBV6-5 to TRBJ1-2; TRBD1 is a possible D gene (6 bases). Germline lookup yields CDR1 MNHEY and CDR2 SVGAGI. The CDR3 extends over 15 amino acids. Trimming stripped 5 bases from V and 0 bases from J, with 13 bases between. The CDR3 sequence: CASSPKQGANYGYTF. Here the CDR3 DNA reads TGTGCCAGCAGTCCCAAACAGGGCGCTAACTATGGCTACACCTTC.

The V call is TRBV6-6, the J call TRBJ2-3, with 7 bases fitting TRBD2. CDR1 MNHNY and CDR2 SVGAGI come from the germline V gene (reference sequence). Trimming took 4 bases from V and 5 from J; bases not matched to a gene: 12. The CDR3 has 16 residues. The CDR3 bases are TGTGCCAGCAGTTCTGTCAGCGGGGCATGGGGAGATACGCAGTATTTT. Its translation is CASSSVSGAWGDTQYF.

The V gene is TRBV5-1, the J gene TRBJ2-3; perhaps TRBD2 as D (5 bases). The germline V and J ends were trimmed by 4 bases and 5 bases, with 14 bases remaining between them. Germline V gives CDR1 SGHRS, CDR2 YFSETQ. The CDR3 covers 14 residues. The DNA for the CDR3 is TGCGCCAGCAGCCCCGGACTCACTCTAGATACGCAGTATTTT. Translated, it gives CASSPGLTLDTQYF. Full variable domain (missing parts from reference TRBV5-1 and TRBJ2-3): KAGVTQTPRYLIKTRGQQVTLSCSPISGHRSVSWYQQTPGQGLQFLFEYFSETQRNKGNFPGRFSGRQFSNSRSEMNVSTLELGDSALYLCASSPGLTLDTQYFGPGTRLTVL.

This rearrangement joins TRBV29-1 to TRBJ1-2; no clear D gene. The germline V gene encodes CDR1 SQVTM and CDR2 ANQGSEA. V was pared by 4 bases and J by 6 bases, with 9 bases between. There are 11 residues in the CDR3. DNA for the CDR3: TGCAGCGTTGGAGCAGAGGATGGCTACACCTTC. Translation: CSVGAEDGYTF.

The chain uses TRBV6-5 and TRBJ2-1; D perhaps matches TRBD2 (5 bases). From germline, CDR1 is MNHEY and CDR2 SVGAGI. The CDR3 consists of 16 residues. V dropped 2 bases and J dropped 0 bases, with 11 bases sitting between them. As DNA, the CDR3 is TGTGCCAGCAGTTACGGCGGGCCGAACTCCTACAATGAGCAGTTCTTC. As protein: CASSYGGPNSYNEQFF.

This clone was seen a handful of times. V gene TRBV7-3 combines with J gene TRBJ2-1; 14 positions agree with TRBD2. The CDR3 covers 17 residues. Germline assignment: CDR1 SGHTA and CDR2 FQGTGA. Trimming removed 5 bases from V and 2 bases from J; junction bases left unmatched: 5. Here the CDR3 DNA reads TGTGCCAGCAGCCCGGCGACTAGCGGGGGGGCCTACAATGAGCAGTTCTTC. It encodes CASSPATSGGAYNEQFF.

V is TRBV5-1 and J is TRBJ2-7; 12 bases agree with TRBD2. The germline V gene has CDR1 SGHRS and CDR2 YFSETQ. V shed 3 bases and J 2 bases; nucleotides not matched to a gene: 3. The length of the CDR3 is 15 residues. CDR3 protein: CASSSTSGGPYEQYF. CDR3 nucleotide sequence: TGCGCCAGCAGCTCGACTAGCGGGGGCCCCTACGAGCAGTACTTC.

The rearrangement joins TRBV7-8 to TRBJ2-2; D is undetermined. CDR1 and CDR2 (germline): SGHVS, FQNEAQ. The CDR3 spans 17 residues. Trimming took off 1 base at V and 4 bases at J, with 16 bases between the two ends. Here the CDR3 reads CASSLESLLVSTGELFF. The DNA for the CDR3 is TGTGCCAGCAGCTTAGAGTCGCTTTTGGTGAGCACCGGGGAGCTGTTTTTT.

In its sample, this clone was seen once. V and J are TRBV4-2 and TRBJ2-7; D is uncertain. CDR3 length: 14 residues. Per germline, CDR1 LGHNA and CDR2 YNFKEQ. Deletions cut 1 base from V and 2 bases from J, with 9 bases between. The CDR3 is CASSQGLGPYEQYF. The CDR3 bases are TGTGCCAGCAGCCAAGGATTGGGCCCCTACGAGCAGTACTTC.

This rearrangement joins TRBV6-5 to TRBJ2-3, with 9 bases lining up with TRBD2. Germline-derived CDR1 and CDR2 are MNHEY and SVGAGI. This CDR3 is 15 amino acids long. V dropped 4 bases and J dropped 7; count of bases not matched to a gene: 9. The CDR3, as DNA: TGTGCCAGCAGTTCCATAGCGGGGGCGACCCATACGCAGTATTTT. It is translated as CASSSIAGATHTQYF.

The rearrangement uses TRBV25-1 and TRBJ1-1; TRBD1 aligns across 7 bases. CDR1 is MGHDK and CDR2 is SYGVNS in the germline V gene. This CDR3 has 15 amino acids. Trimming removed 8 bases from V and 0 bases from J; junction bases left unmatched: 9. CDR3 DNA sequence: TGTGCCAGCCTTGATTACAGGGGCTTGAACACTGAAGCTTTCTTT. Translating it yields CASLDYRGLNTEAFF.

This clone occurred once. In DNA, the CDR3 is TGTGCCAGCCGGACAGGGAAGAATGAGAGGTATGGCTACACCTTC. This translates into CASRTGKNERYGYTF. The V call is TRBV6-1, the J call TRBJ1-2; 8 nucleotides agree with TRBD1. V shed 8 bases, J shed 5 bases, and the junction held 13 bases outside the gene matches. CDR3 size: 15 residues. Germline V gene lookup returns CDR1 MNHNS and CDR2 SASEGT.

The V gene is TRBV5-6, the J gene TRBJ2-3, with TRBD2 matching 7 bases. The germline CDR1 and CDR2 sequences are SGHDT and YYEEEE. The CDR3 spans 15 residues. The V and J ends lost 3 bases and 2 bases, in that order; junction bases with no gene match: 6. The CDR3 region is CASSYRGEYTDTQYF. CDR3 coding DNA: TGTGCCAGCAGCTACCGGGGGGAATACACAGATACGCAGTATTTT.

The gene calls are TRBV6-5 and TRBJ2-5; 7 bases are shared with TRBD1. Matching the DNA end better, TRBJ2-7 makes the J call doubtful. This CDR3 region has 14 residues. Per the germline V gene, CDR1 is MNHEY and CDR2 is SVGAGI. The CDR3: CASSYPTRGSEQYF. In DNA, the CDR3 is TGTGCCAGCAGTTACCCAACCAGGGGGTCCGAGCAGTACTTC.